The next 21 T cell receptor beta chains were all read from a single sample in a study of blood T cells in healthy people across ages (dated by TCRdb to 2014 to 2015). The protocol used for the library was 5' RACE. The sequencer listed for this sample is Illumina HiSeq 2500. A second PCR of 7 to 11 cycles was run with a J-beta primer mix and a sample-barcoded 5' primer. TCRdb cleaned the public reads at Q25 with fastp, built clones with MiXCR and kept in-frame beta chains. Each record represents a unique CDR3 protein, reported with the most common genes and DNA among its rows. A total of about 1.1 million distinct CDR3 sequences appear in this sample, roughly two fifths of them only once. The ten largest clones take up approximately 14% of the sample. Sequencing was performed on blood. These receptors came from a man younger than 30 in good health.

The chain links TRBV24-1 to TRBJ2-2, with 9 bases aligning to TRBD1. V lost 7 bases to trimming and J lost 5 bases; unmatched junction nucleotides: 4. The CDR3 has 14 residues. Germline loops: CDR1 KGHDR, CDR2 SFDVKD. CDR3 bases: TGTGCCACCAGGGGACAGGGCCAGACCGGGGAGCTGTTTTTT. Translation: CATRGQGQTGELFF.

The chain links TRBV12-5 to TRBJ1-2, with D maybe TRBD1 (6 bases). Between the trimmed V and J ends, which lost 6 bases and 6 bases, there was a span of 14 bases. The germline V gene has CDR1 LGHNT and CDR2 FRNRAP. The CDR3 totals 13 residues. CDR3 DNA sequence: TGTGCTAGTGGCATACAGGGAACCCATGGCTACACCTTC. Translated, it gives CASGIQGTHGYTF. Full variable domain (rest looked up from reference TRBV12-5 and TRBJ1-2): DARVTQTPRHKVTEMGQEVTMRCQPILGHNTVFWYRQTMMQGLELLAYFRNRAPLDDSGMPKDRFSAEMPDATLATLKIQPSEPRDSAVYFCASGIQGTHGYTFGSGTRLTVV.

V and J are TRBV20-1 and TRBJ2-5; D might be TRBD2 (5 bases). The CDR3 sequence is 14 residues long. Trimming pared 1 base from V and 0 bases from J, leaving 9 bases between. Per germline, CDR1 DFQATT and CDR2 SNEGSKA (reference sequence). The CDR3 coding sequence is TGCAGTGCTAGAGTAGCCGGGAACCAAGAGACCCAGTACTTC. Residues: CSARVAGNQETQYF.

V usage is TRBV4-1 and J usage is TRBJ1-5; no definite D call. CDR3 size: 15 residues. V was clipped by 1 base and J by 0 bases, with 7 bases between them. In germline, CDR1 is MGHRA, CDR2 YSYEKL. The CDR3: CASSQVMDSNQPQHF. Written as DNA, the CDR3 is TGCGCCAGCAGCCAAGTGATGGATAGCAATCAGCCCCAGCATTTT.

The chain couples TRBV12-3 or TRBV12-4 to TRBJ2-5; TRBD2 matches at 7 bases. Trimming at V came to 6 bases and at J to 11 bases, leaving 15 bases not matched to a gene. The length of the CDR3 is 14 residues. For the CDR3, the DNA is TGTGCCAGCAGCCCCCAGGCGGGGGTGGATGAGCAGTACTTC. Amino acid sequence: CASSPQAGVDEQYF.

This sequence joins TRBV7-8 and TRBJ2-2, with a tentative D call TRBD1 (6 bases). The germline V and J ends were trimmed by 3 bases and 6 bases, with 26 bases remaining between them. From germline, CDR1 is SGHVS and CDR2 FQNEAQ. CDR3 length: 19 amino acids. CDR3 nucleotides: TGTGCCAGCAGCTTCCCACTGAGACAGGCCCGGGGTCAAGCCGGGGAGCTGTTTTTT. Amino acids: CASSFPLRQARGQAGELFF.

The chain joins TRBV7-8 to TRBJ2-7; D gene uncertain. The germline V gene encodes CDR1 SGHVS and CDR2 FQNEAQ. CDR3 size: 13 residues. V lost 4 bases and J lost 3, with 10 bases in between. CDR3 DNA: TGTGCCAGCAGCTATCTTTCCGACTACGAGCAGTACTTC. Encoded protein: CASSYLSDYEQYF.

V usage is TRBV29-1 and J usage is TRBJ2-1, with 8 bases aligning to TRBD2. The CDR3 length is 15 residues. Germline V gene sequence: CDR1 SQVTM, CDR2 ANQGSEA. The ends lost 4 bases at V and 5 bases at J; junction bases unmatched: 10. For the CDR3, the DNA is TGCAGCGTTGGGGCCCGAGCGGGGGCCCACAATGAGCAGTTCTTC. This sequence encodes CSVGARAGAHNEQFF.

To note about this clonotype: One base away lies a much larger clone, so this may be a sequencing read error. The chain employs TRBV5-1 and TRBJ2-1, with TRBD2 matching over 7 bases. The last part of the DNA fits TRBJ2-7 better; the J call may be wrong. The CDR3 has 18 amino acids. In germline, CDR1 is SGHRS, CDR2 YFSETQ. CDR3 protein: CASSSMYTTGTTDNEQYF. DNA of the CDR3: TGCGCCAGCAGCTCTATGTACACCACCGGGACTACAGACAATGAGCAGTACTTC.

The CDR3 protein is CSAMDTGELFF. CDR3 coding DNA: TGCAGCGCTATGGATACCGGGGAGCTGTTTTTT. The chain employs TRBV29-1 and TRBJ2-2; no clear D. Germline-derived CDR1 and CDR2 are SQVTM and ANQGSEA. The germline V and J ends were trimmed by 7 bases and 5 bases, with 8 bases remaining between them. This CDR3 region has 11 residues.

This clonotype has just a few counts. The chain recombines TRBV7-6 with TRBJ2-5; TRBD2 might be the D (5 bases). Germline assignment: CDR1 SGHVS and CDR2 FNYEAQ. The CDR3 consists of 15 residues. V was cut by 1 base and J by 1 base, with 10 bases left in between. The CDR3 spells CASSLGLHTQETQYF. The CDR3 region has the DNA TGTGCCAGCAGCTTAGGACTACACACCCAAGAGACCCAGTACTTC.

This chain uses TRBV2 with TRBJ2-1, with TRBD2 identical over 7 bases. V trimming: 6 bases; J trimming: 8 bases; junction bases outside the gene matches: 13. This CDR3 is built from 15 residues. The germline CDR1 and CDR2 sequences are SNHLY and FYNNEI. The CDR3 spells CASRAGTTKSDEQFF. CDR3 in DNA: TGTGCCAGCAGAGCCGGGACTACGAAATCAGATGAGCAGTTCTTC.

V is TRBV3-1 and J is TRBJ1-1; D remains ambiguous. The CDR3 is made up of 13 amino acids. V was pared by 5 bases and J by 3 bases, with 10 bases between. Germline loops: CDR1 LGHDT, CDR2 YNNKEL (reference sequence). The CDR3 region is CASSASHDTEAFF. CDR3 coding DNA: TGTGCCAGCAGCGCGAGTCATGACACTGAAGCTTTCTTT.

To note about this clonotype: A single base separates this from a much larger clone, so it may be a read error. This sequence joins TRBV4-1 and TRBJ2-1; 7 bases align to TRBD2. Germline CDR1 and CDR2: MGHRA and YSYEKL. CDR3 length: 16 residues. The DNA of the CDR3 is TGCGCCGGCAGCCAAGATGCGGCTAGCGGCTACAATGAGCAGTTCTTC. Protein product: CAGSQDAASGYNEQFF.

The chain couples TRBV4-1 to TRBJ1-2; the match to TRBD1 covers 7 bases. CDR3 length equals 17 residues. Unmatched junction bases numbered 12, after V lost 2 bases and J lost 3 bases. Germline V gene sequence: CDR1 MGHRA, CDR2 YSYEKL. Here the CDR3 reads CASSQPGRGGADYGYTF. As DNA, the CDR3 is TGCGCCAGCAGCCAACCCGGCCGAGGGGGCGCCGACTATGGCTACACCTTC.

This clonotype was found a few times. The V gene is TRBV5-1, the J gene TRBJ1-4; TRBD1 matches at 7 bases. This CDR3 is 15 amino acids long. Germline CDR1 reads SGHRS; CDR2 reads YFSETQ. J lost 8 bases, V lost 7 bases, and 14 bases had no gene match. The CDR3 nucleotides are TGCGCCAGCGGTGACCGGGACAGAAGATTAGAAAAACTGTTTTTT. Amino acid sequence: CASGDRDRRLEKLFF.

The chain is built from TRBV6-6 and TRBJ1-4, with D perhaps TRBD1 (5 bases). V was shortened by 0 bases and J by 5 bases, with 13 bases between the two germline ends. The germline gives CDR1 MNHNY, CDR2 SVGAGI (reference sequence). The length of the CDR3 is 16 residues. CDR3 DNA: TGTGCCAGCAGTTACTCCAGGGTTTTAGGGAATGAAAAACTGTTTTTT. This gives the protein CASSYSRVLGNEKLFF.

The chain couples TRBV5-1 to TRBJ2-1; 8 bases map to TRBD2. The CDR3 sequence is 17 residues long. Germline V gene data show CDR1 as SGHRS and CDR2 as YFSETQ. V gave up 0 bases and J gave up 4 bases; unmatched junction bases: 9. The CDR3 sequence: CASSLASAGGRYNEQFF. CDR3 in DNA: TGCGCCAGCAGCTTGGCTTCTGCGGGGGGCCGGTACAATGAGCAGTTCTTC.

This clonotype has more than one count but fewer than ten. CDR3 region: CASRGQGAFSGYTF. CDR3 bases: TGTGCCAGCAGGGGACAGGGGGCCTTTAGCGGCTACACCTTC. The chain recombines TRBV6-2 or TRBV6-3 with TRBJ1-2, with 12 nucleotides matching TRBD1. Germline CDR1 MNHEY, CDR2 SVGEGT. The CDR3 has 14 residues. V was pared by 6 bases and J by 8 bases, with 7 bases of the junction left unmatched.

This clonotype came up many times. V usage is TRBV7-2 and J usage is TRBJ1-1; 7 nucleotides line up with TRBD1. This CDR3 spans 14 amino acids. Germline trimming cut 6 bases from V and 1 base from J; bases unmatched to any gene: 5. Germline-derived CDR1 and CDR2 are SGHTA and FQGNSA. The CDR3 protein is CASSLRTGNTEAFF. In DNA form, the CDR3 reads TGTGCCAGCAGTTTAAGGACAGGGAACACTGAAGCTTTCTTT.

The chain employs TRBV20-1 and TRBJ1-5, with D hard to call. The CDR3 is 11 residues long. Trimming removed 0 bases at V and 11 bases at J, with 8 bases between. Germline values: CDR1 DFQATT, CDR2 SNEGSKA (reference sequence). The CDR3 coding sequence is TGCAGTGCTAGAGAGGGTTGGGCCCAGCATTTT. It encodes CSAREGWAQHF.